The TCR beta chain under discussion was sequenced for a study of T cell repertoires in cytomegalovirus infection. Findings of the study overall: There were HLA-C-restricted CMV-specific TCR beta clonotypes dominating the ex vivo response.

This clonotype has only a few counts. Its antigen is not known. TCRdb itself ran the reads through MiXCR, one entry per CDR3 protein. The profile shows 75,000 to 100,000 distinct CDR3 sequences, 45% to 55% of them singletons. V was trimmed by 0 bases and J by 5 bases, leaving 4 bases between them. This CDR3 comprises 12 residues. The germline gives CDR1 MGHDK, CDR2 SYGVNS. The receptor's source is a human donor in good health (CMV status not recorded). Some clones in this sample may be carry-over from other donors' samples. This material consisted of CD8+ T cells from cultured PBMCs, taken from culture after CMV antigen stimulation. The rearrangement uses TRBV25-1 and TRBJ1-1; D gene unclear. CDR3 loop: CASSEYGTEAFF. CDR3 bases: TGTGCCAGCAGTGAATATGGGACTGAAGCTTTCTTT. Looking up the rest from reference TRBV25-1 and TRBJ1-1 gives the full variable domain: EADIYQTPRYLVIGTGKKITLECSQTMGHDKMYWYQQDPGMELHLIHYSYGVNSTEKGDLSSESTVSRIRTEHFPLTLESARPSHTSQYLCASSEYGTEAFFGQGTRLTVV.